The 18 T cell receptor beta chains below all came from one sample that was sequenced in a study of CD8 T cells in ankylosing spondylitis. Via MiXCR, TCRdb re-called the 5' RACE reads, giving one row per CDR3 protein. The sample lists 200,000 to 250,000 distinct CDR3 sequences; approximately 8% were seen once. Sequenced sample: blood, either unsorted or a sorted T cell fraction (not recorded which). These TCRs come from a female donor with ankylosing spondylitis or in good health (not recorded which).

This clonotype was counted a few times. V usage is TRBV15 and J usage is TRBJ2-3; no reliable D call. Trimming took off 0 bases at V and 4 bases at J, with 8 bases between the two ends. The CDR3 totals 14 residues. CDR1 is LNHNV and CDR2 is YYDKDF in the germline V gene (reference sequence). CDR3 protein: CATSRDLAADTQYF. Here the CDR3 DNA reads TGTGCCACCAGCAGAGATCTGGCTGCAGATACGCAGTATTTT.

This clonotype appeared many times. The chain joins TRBV7-2 to TRBJ1-5; D gene unclear. Germline lookup yields CDR1 SGHTA and CDR2 FQGNSA. V lost 2 bases and J lost 5, with 10 bases in between. There are 14 residues in the CDR3. For the CDR3, the DNA is TGTGCCAGCAGCTTAAGGTCCGGGGATCAGCCCCAGCATTTT. As protein: CASSLRSGDQPQHF.

This clonotype was counted between two and nine times. V gene TRBV6-1 combines with J gene TRBJ2-7; a weak D match, TRBD2 (6 bases). Looked up from germline, CDR1 is MNHNS and CDR2 is SASEGT. With 5 bases removed from V and 9 bases from J, the gap between germline ends came to 17 bases. The length of the CDR3 is 13 residues. The CDR3 loop reads CASSKRLESWQYF. Written as DNA, the CDR3 is TGTGCCAGCAGTAAAAGACTAGAATCGTGGCAGTACTTC.

This clonotype was seen many times. This chain uses TRBV5-4 with TRBJ2-7; TRBD2 matches 8 bases. The CDR3 loop spans 15 amino acids. V lost 0 bases, J lost 0 bases, and 2 bases stayed unmatched. CDR1 is SGHNT, CDR2 YYREEE, per germline (reference sequence). This CDR3 reads CASSLGTSYSYEQYF. For the CDR3, the DNA is TGTGCCAGCAGCTTGGGGACTAGCTACTCCTACGAGCAGTACTTC.

The sample holds many counts of this clonotype. The CDR3 spells CASSLAVGEGLTYNEQFF. For the CDR3, the DNA is TGTGCCAGCAGCTTAGCGGTGGGGGAGGGACTTACCTACAATGAGCAGTTCTTC. The gene calls are TRBV7-2 and TRBJ2-1; 7 bases fit TRBD2. Germline V lookup: CDR1 SGHTA, CDR2 FQGNSA. The ends lost 0 bases at V and 2 bases at J; junction bases unmatched: 10. This CDR3 spans 18 amino acids.

This clonotype was counted many times. This sequence joins TRBV12-2 and TRBJ2-7; the table's D gene call, TRBD2, was not cross checked with the DNA. TRBV12-2 is a known pseudogene. CDR3 length equals 14 residues. The CDR3 loop is CASRTLWAFSPRYF. CDR3 DNA: TGTGCAAGTCGCACCTTATGGGCCTTCTCTCCTCGGTACTTC.

This clonotype was detected ten times or more. V usage is TRBV12-3 or TRBV12-4 and J usage is TRBJ1-6, with 9 bases fitting TRBD1. The CDR3 totals 14 residues. V shed 3 bases and J 10 bases; nucleotides not matched to a gene: 4. In DNA, the CDR3 is TGTGCCAGCAGTTTTGGGACAGGGCAATCACCCCTCCACTTT. Translated, it gives CASSFGTGQSPLHF.

This clonotype was observed many times. This chain joins TRBV19 and TRBJ2-2; D remains ambiguous. Trimming took off 5 bases at V and 4 bases at J, with 11 bases between the two ends. The length of the CDR3 is 14 residues. Germline V gene lookup returns CDR1 LNHDA and CDR2 SQIVND (reference sequence). The CDR3 DNA is TGTGCCAGTAGTCAAACGGTGTCCACCGGGGAGCTGTTTTTT. This sequence encodes CASSQTVSTGELFF.

This clonotype was recorded many times. This chain uses TRBV18 with TRBJ2-5, with 7 bases aligning to TRBD2. The ends lost 3 bases at V and 3 bases at J; junction bases unmatched: 7. Germline V gene data show CDR1 as KGHSH and CDR2 as LQKENI. The CDR3 runs 15 residues. The CDR3 DNA follows: TGTGCCAGCTCACCCCCCGGACTAGGGAAAGAGACCCAGTACTTC. This gives the protein CASSPPGLGKETQYF.

Many counts were recorded for this clonotype. The CDR3 region is CASSYSKGNQPQHF. CDR3 DNA sequence: TGTGCCAGCAGTTACTCGAAGGGCAATCAGCCCCAGCATTTT. The rearrangement uses TRBV6-5 and TRBJ1-5; the D is unclear. The V end lost 0 bases, the J end lost 2 bases, and 5 bases lay between the germline ends. Looked up from germline, CDR1 is MNHEY and CDR2 is SVGAGI. The CDR3 has 14 residues.

This clonotype appeared many times. A single base separates this from a much larger clone, so it may be a read error. V gene TRBV20-1 combines with J gene TRBJ2-1; D gene unclear. Germline assignment: CDR1 DFQATT and CDR2 SNEGSKA (reference sequence). CDR3 length: 10 amino acids. The V gene lost 3 bases and the J gene lost 8 bases, with 5 bases spanning the gap. CDR3 in DNA: TGCAGTGCTAGGGGCGATGAGCAGTTCTTC. This encodes CSARGDEQFF.

Many counts were recorded for this clonotype. V gene TRBV12-5 combines with J gene TRBJ2-3; D is tentatively TRBD1 or TRBD2 (5 bases each). The CDR3 consists of 16 residues. Trimming pared 0 bases from V and 8 bases from J, leaving 18 bases between. Germline V gene sequence: CDR1 LGHNT, CDR2 FRNRAP. CDR3 protein: CASGLVHGAGSSTQYF. For the CDR3, the DNA is TGTGCTAGTGGTTTGGTGCATGGGGCTGGGAGTAGTACGCAGTATTTT.

This clonotype was observed a few times. A read error may explain this, as a much larger clone is one base away. This rearrangement joins TRBV9 to TRBJ1-1; D is undetermined. This CDR3 has 13 residues. Germline V gene lookup returns CDR1 SGDLS and CDR2 YYNGEE. The CDR3 protein is CTSSSGGGTEAFF. CDR3 sequence (DNA): TGTACCAGCAGCTCCGGAGGAGGGACTGAAGCTTTCTTT.

This clonotype was counted many times. The gene calls are TRBV20-1 and TRBJ2-1; 13 bases map to TRBD2. CDR1 is DFQATT, CDR2 SNEGSKA, per germline (reference sequence). This CDR3 has 16 residues. J was trimmed by 7 bases and V by 0 bases; bases with no gene match: 6. The CDR3 DNA sequence: TGCAGTGCTAGAGACCGACTAGCGGGAGGCTTAAATGAGCAGTTCTTC. Protein sequence: CSARDRLAGGLNEQFF.

There are many counts of this clonotype. This rearrangement joins TRBV12-3 or TRBV12-4 to TRBJ2-7; no clear D. This CDR3 is built from 14 residues. V was shortened by 3 bases and J by 0 bases, with 9 bases between the two germline ends. The CDR3 bases are TGTGCCAGCAGTTTCCCTCTGCACTCCTACGAGCAGTACTTC. Its translation: CASSFPLHSYEQYF.

This clonotype was counted at least ten times. The chain joins TRBV29-1 to TRBJ1-1; D ambiguous. In germline, CDR1 is SQVTM, CDR2 ANQGSEA. Deletions cut 4 bases from V and 0 bases from J, with 9 bases between. CDR3 length: 13 residues. This chain's CDR3 is CSVVVAVNTEAFF. The CDR3, as DNA: TGCAGCGTTGTGGTGGCAGTGAACACTGAAGCTTTCTTT. Drawing the rest from reference TRBV29-1 and TRBJ1-1, the complete variable domain is SAVISQKPSRDICQRGTSLTIQCQVDSQVTMMFWYRQQPGQSLTLIATANQGSEATYESGFVIDKFPISRPNLTFSTLTVSNMSPEDSSIYLCSVVVAVNTEAFFGQGTRLTVV.

This clonotype showed up just a few times. The chain uses TRBV28 and TRBJ1-6; D not certain. Germline V gene lookup returns CDR1 MDHEN and CDR2 SYDVKM. CDR3 size: 10 residues. The germline V and J ends were trimmed by 4 bases and 16 bases, with 8 bases remaining between them. The CDR3 nucleotides read TGTGCCAGCAGTTCGGCGAGGCTCCACTTT. Translated: CASSSARLHF.

In regard to this clonotype: Given a much more abundant clone one base away, this may be a read error. The gene calls are TRBV5-1 and TRBJ1-1, with TRBD1 matching 8 bases. J gave up 6 bases and V 2 bases, and 6 bases lay outside the gene matches. The CDR3 loop spans 14 amino acids. CDR1 is SGHRS and CDR2 is YFSETQ in the germline V gene. The CDR3 spells CASSFDRGGAEAFF. The DNA for the CDR3 is TGCGCCAGCAGCTTTGACAGGGGAGGCGCTGAAGCTTTCTTT.